This T cell receptor beta chain derives from a study of shared clonotypes between healthy human individuals. About this clone itself: Its target is not known. The sample carries other DNA sequences with the same CDR3.

Germline CDR1 SGHNT, CDR2 YYREEE (reference sequence). The V end lost 0 bases, the J end lost 6 bases, and 4 bases lay between the germline ends. There are 12 residues in the CDR3. Sequencing used immunoSEQ multiplex PCR; TCRdb keeps in-frame clones, though not all of them. The repertoire consists of 550,000 to 750,000 clones, with 92% occurring once and the leading ten covering approximately 24%. Terminally differentiated effector memory CD45RA+ cells were left out of the naive CD8 fraction, which was CD45RO-negative and positively selected for CCR7. Notes on the study in general: It was expected that sequencing depth would affect clonotype sharing among donors. As a rule, naive subsets had a larger estimated richness than memory subsets.

The sequenced sample consisted of naive CD8+ T cells sorted from blood. The TCR was taken from a young man in good health. This chain connects TRBV5-4 to TRBJ2-1, with D unclear. The CDR3 sequence: CASSLDSNEQFF. The CDR3 nucleotides read TGTGCCAGCAGCTTGGACAGCAATGAGCAGTTCTTC.